This is a list of T cell receptor beta chains from one sample in a study of radiation and T cells in renal cell carcinoma. Clones were read by immunoSEQ multiplex PCR, and TCRdb kept only the in-frame ones, dropping some. The sample records about 150,000 clones, roughly 90% being singletons. Source: blood, taken from a patient whose treatment included radiotherapy and nephrectomy. These receptors were taken from a woman in her forties or fifties with renal cell carcinoma. The conserved cysteine and the conserved F or W are not part of the CDR3 here.

V gene: TRBV6-1
J gene: TRBJ2-1
CDR3 protein: ASSPQGYYNEQF

V gene: TRBV6-5
J gene: TRBJ2-7
CDR3 protein: ASSRQGNEQY

V gene: TRBV6-1
J gene: TRBJ1-4
CDR3 protein: ASGQATEEKLF

V gene: TRBV5-5
J gene: TRBJ2-5
CDR3 protein: ASSQMGLQQETQY

V gene: TRBV5-4
J gene: TRBJ2-1
CDR3 protein: ASSFRQVGNEQF

V gene: TRBV6-5
J gene: TRBJ1-4
CDR3 protein: ASGRHNEKLF

V gene: TRBV18
J gene: TRBJ2-7
CDR3 protein: ASSPAGRYYEQY

V gene: TRBV5-1
J gene: TRBJ2-7
CDR3 protein: ASSLATGQGTYEQY

V gene: TRBV7-9
J gene: TRBJ1-3
CDR3 protein: ASTPGGAGNTIY

V gene: TRBV25-1
J gene: TRBJ2-4
CDR3 protein: ASSRQGEVAKNIQY

V gene: TRBV5-1
J gene: TRBJ2-3
CDR3 protein: ASSAGLAGGTDTQY

V gene: TRBV6-5
J gene: TRBJ1-3
CDR3 protein: ASSQGPSSGNTIY

V gene: TRBV5-1
J gene: TRBJ2-2
CDR3 protein: ASSSTDTGELF

V gene: TRBV7-9
J gene: TRBJ2-3
CDR3 protein: ASSLGGTGGTQY

V gene: TRBV5-6
J gene: TRBJ2-7
CDR3 protein: ASSLETAARQY

V gene: TRBV9
J gene: TRBJ1-3
CDR3 protein: ASSVVVDSGLGTIY

V gene: TRBV6-5
J gene: TRBJ2-7
CDR3 protein: ASSAYGTGGYEQY

V gene: TRBV27
J gene: TRBJ2-3
CDR3 protein: ASSSVTDTQY

V gene: TRBV4-1
J gene: TRBJ2-7
CDR3 protein: ASSQDGSVSEQY

V gene: TRBV7-9
J gene: TRBJ1-2
CDR3 protein: ASSLAVEQGYT

V gene: TRBV18
J gene: TRBJ1-1
CDR3 protein: ASSPGTGGMNTEAF

V gene: TRBV19
J gene: TRBJ2-6
CDR3 protein: ASSIRRASSGANVLT

V gene: TRBV6-4
J gene: TRBJ2-1
CDR3 protein: ASSEGLADYNEQF

V gene: TRBV2
J gene: TRBJ1-2
CDR3 protein: ASSATGTANYGYT